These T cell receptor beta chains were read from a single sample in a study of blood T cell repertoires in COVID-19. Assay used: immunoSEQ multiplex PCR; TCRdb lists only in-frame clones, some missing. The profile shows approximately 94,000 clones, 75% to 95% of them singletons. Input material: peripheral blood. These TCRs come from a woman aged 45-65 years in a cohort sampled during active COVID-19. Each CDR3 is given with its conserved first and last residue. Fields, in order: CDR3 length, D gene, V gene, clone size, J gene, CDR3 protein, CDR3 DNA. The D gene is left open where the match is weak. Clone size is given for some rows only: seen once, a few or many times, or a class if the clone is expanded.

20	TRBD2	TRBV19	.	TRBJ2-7	CASSSDPGLAGGEISYEQYF	TGTGCCAGTAGTTCCGACCCCGGGTTGGCGGGAGGGGAGATCTCCTACGAGCAGTACTTC
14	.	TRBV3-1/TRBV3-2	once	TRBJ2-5	CASSQVTVGATQYF	TGTGCCAGCAGCCAAGTAACAGTGGGAGCGACCCAGTACTTC
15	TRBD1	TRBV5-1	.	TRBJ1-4	CASSLYRGLNEKLFF	TGCGCCAGCAGCCTCTACAGGGGTCTTAATGAAAAACTGTTTTTT
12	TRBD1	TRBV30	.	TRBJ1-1	CAWRQGSMEAFF	TGTGCCTGGAGACAGGGGTCGATGGAAGCTTTCTTT
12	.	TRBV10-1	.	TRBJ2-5	CASGPTRETQYF	TGCGCCAGCGGCCCGACTAGAGAGACCCAGTACTTC
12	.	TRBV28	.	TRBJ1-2	CASSLRSYGYTF	TGTGCCAGCAGTTTGAGGTCGTATGGCTACACCTTC
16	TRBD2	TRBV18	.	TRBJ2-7	CASSPSGTSGITLAYF	TGTGCCAGCTCACCAAGCGGGACTAGCGGGATAACCCTGGCGTACTTC
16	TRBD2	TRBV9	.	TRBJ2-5	CASSVGGAGAGETQYF	TGTGCCAGCAGCGTAGGGGGAGCGGGAGCGGGAGAGACCCAGTACTTC
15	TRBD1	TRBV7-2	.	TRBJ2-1	CASSQDRSSYNEQFF	TGTGCCAGCAGCCAGGACAGGAGCTCCTACAATGAGCAGTTCTTC
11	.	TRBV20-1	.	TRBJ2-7	CSALDYYGQYF	TGCAGTGCCCTGGACTACTACGGGCAGTACTTC
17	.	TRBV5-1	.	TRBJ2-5	CASSLAVARVGQETQYF	TGCGCCAGCAGCTTGGCCGTGGCCAGGGTCGGCCAAGAGACCCAGTACTTC
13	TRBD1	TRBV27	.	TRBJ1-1	CASSFNRGTEAFF	TGTGCCAGCAGTTTCAACAGGGGGACTGAAGCTTTCTTT
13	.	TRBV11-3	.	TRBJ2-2	CATHRSRGGELFF	TGTGCCACCCACCGTTCTAGAGGGGGGGAGCTGTTTTTT
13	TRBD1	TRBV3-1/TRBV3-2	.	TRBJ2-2	CASNFRGTGELFF	TGTGCCAGCAATTTCAGGGGGACCGGGGAGCTGTTTTTT
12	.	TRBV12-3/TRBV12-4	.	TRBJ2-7	CASRRGAGEQYF	TGTGCCAGCAGGCGTGGGGCTGGGGAGCAGTACTTC
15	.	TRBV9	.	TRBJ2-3	CASSALRVGADTQYF	TGTGCCAGCAGCGCTCTTCGTGTGGGCGCAGATACGCAGTATTTT
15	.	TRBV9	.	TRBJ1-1	CASSVNTVPGTEAFF	TGTGCCAGCAGCGTTAACACAGTTCCAGGGACTGAAGCTTTCTTT
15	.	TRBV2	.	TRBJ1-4	CASRAGILGNEKLFF	TGTGCCAGCAGAGCAGGGATACTGGGTAATGAAAAACTGTTTTTT
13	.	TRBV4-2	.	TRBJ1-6	CASSQDGRVYLHF	TGTGCCAGCAGCCAAGATGGTCGAGTCTACCTCCACTTT
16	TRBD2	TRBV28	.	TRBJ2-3	CASRDVLAGGTDTQYF	TGTGCCAGCAGGGACGTACTAGCGGGGGGCACAGATACGCAGTATTTT
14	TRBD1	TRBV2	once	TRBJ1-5	CATTIGTGGQPQHF	TGTGCCACCACGATAGGGACAGGGGGACAGCCCCAGCATTTT
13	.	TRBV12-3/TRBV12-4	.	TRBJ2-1	CATERATYNEQFF	TGTGCCACCGAGCGGGCTACCTACAATGAGCAGTTCTTC
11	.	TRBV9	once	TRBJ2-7	CASSTGYEQYF	TGTGCCAGCAGCACGGGCTACGAGCAGTACTTC
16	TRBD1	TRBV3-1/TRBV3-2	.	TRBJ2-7	CASSQGYGQGGNEQYF	TGTGCCAGCAGCCAAGGGTACGGACAGGGTGGTAACGAGCAGTACTTC
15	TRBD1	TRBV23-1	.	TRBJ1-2	CASSQRDRGSYGYTF	TGCGCCAGCAGTCAACGGGACAGGGGGTCCTATGGCTACACCTTC
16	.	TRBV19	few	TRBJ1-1	CASSTFTGTPWAEAFF	TGTGCCAGTAGTACTTTCACCGGGACACCCTGGGCTGAAGCTTTCTTT
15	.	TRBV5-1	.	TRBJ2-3	CASSLGSGIADTQYF	TGCGCCAGCAGCTTGGGGTCCGGGATAGCAGATACGCAGTATTTT
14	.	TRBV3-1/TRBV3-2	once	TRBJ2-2	CASSQEWGAGELFF	TGTGCCAGCAGCCAAGAATGGGGGGCCGGGGAGCTGTTTTTT
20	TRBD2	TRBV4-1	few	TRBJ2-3	CASSQGSRAVLAAYTDTQYF	TGCGCCAGCAGCCAAGGCTCCCGGGCGGTACTAGCGGCTTACACAGATACGCAGTATTTT
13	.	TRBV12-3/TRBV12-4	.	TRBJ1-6	CASSREGDSPLHF	TGTGCCAGCAGCCGTGAGGGGGATTCACCCCTCCACTTT
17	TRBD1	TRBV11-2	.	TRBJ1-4	CASSPPRTGGPNEKLFF	TGTGCCAGCAGCCCCCCCCGGACAGGGGGCCCTAATGAAAAACTGTTTTTT
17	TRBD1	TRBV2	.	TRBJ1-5	CASMKGARGRPNQPQHF	TGTGCCAGCATGAAGGGGGCGCGAGGGAGGCCCAATCAGCCCCAGCATTTT
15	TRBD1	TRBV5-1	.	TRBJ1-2	CASSLETGTVYGYTF	TGCGCCAGCAGCTTGGAGACCGGGACAGTATATGGCTACACCTTC
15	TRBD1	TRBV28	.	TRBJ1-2	CASSPITGGDYGYTF	TGTGCCAGCAGTCCAATTACAGGGGGCGACTATGGCTACACCTTC
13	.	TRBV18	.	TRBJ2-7	CASSPVESYEQYF	TGTGCCAGCTCACCTGTGGAGTCCTACGAGCAGTACTTC
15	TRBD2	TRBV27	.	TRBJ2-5	CAGRLAGGLQETQYF	TGTGCCGGGCGGCTAGCGGGGGGGTTGCAAGAGACCCAGTACTTC
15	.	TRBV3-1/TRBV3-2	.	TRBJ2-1	CASSQEVGVYNEQFF	TGTGCCAGCAGCCAAGAGGTTGGAGTCTACAATGAGCAGTTCTTC
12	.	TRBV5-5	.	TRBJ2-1	CASSQTGMEQFF	TGTGCCAGCAGCCAAACAGGGATGGAGCAGTTCTTC
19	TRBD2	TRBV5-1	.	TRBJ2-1	CASSPRGTSGGPTSNEQFF	TGCGCCAGCAGCCCTCGGGGGACTAGCGGGGGGCCTACGTCCAATGAGCAGTTCTTC
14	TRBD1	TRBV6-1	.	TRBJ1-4	CASSDTGGREKLFF	TGTGCCAGCAGTGACACAGGGGGCCGTGAAAAACTGTTTTTT
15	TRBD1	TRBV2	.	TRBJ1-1	CASSEQGGSDTEAFF	TGTGCCAGCAGTGAGCAAGGGGGCAGTGACACTGAAGCTTTCTTT
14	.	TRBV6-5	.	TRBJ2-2	CASSRQTNTGELFF	TGTGCCAGCTCCCGACAAACGAACACCGGGGAGCTGTTTTTT
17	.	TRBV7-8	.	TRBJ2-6	CASSFRGPTSGANVLTF	TGTGCCAGCAGCTTCAGGGGTCCTACCTCTGGGGCCAACGTCCTGACTTTC
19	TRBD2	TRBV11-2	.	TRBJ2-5	CASSYRPGTSGGPPETQYF	TGTGCCAGCAGCTACCGCCCCGGGACTAGCGGGGGACCGCCAGAGACCCAGTACTTC
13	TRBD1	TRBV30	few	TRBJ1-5	CAWNSQGAFGFHF	TGTGCCTGGAACAGCCAGGGGGCCTTCGGTTTTCATTTT
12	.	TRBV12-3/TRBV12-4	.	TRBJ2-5	CASSAKQETQYF	TGTGCCAGCAGTGCGAAGCAAGAGACCCAGTACTTC
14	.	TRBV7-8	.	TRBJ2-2	CASSLVTDPGELFF	TGTGCCAGCAGCTTAGTTACAGACCCCGGGGAGCTGTTTTTT
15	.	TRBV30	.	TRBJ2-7	CAWSGRARGVGEQYF	TGTGCCTGGAGCGGACGAGCCAGGGGGGTGGGTGAGCAGTACTTC
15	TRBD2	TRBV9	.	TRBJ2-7	CASSVDGRAAYEQYF	TGTGCCAGCAGCGTAGACGGGAGGGCCGCCTACGAGCAGTACTTC
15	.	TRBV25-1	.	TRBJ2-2	CASSAGARNTGELFF	TGTGCCAGCAGTGCTGGGGCAAGGAACACCGGGGAGCTGTTTTTT
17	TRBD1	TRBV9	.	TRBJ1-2	CASSTGTGGRTNYGYTF	TGTGCCAGCAGCACCGGGACAGGGGGCCGAACTAACTATGGCTACACCTTC
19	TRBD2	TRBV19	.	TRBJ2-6	CASSIASGGASAGANVLTF	TGTGCCAGTAGTATTGCCAGCGGGGGGGCGTCAGCTGGGGCCAACGTCCTGACTTTC
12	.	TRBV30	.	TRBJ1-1	CAWTGYWTEAFF	TGTGCCTGGACGGGGTATTGGACTGAAGCTTTCTTT
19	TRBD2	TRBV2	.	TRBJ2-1	CASTTPPSSGGSSYNEQFF	TGTGCCAGCACCACGCCACCCTCCTCCGGCGGGAGCTCCTACAATGAGCAGTTCTTC
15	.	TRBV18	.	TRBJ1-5	CASSRSRETNQPQHF	TGTGCCAGCTCACGGTCCAGGGAAACCAATCAGCCCCAGCATTTT
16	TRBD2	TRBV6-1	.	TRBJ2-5	CASSEAGGTSGETQYF	TGTGCCAGCAGTGAAGCAGGGGGAACTAGCGGAGAGACCCAGTACTTC
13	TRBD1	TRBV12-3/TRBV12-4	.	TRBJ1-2	CASSKDRAYGHTF	TGTGCCAGCAGTAAAGACAGGGCCTATGGCCACACCTTC